Listed here are 6 T cell receptor beta chains from one sample, sequenced in a study of control samples from healthy donors and cancer patients. TCRdb keeps only in-frame clones here, not all; method: immunoSEQ multiplex PCR. The sample yields about 130,000 clones, about 88% seen once. Sequenced input: blood. The origin of the receptors is a young man in good health.

The rearrangement joins TRBV18 to TRBJ1-4, with D possibly TRBD1 on 6 matching bases. The CDR3 has 16 amino acids. Germline lookup yields CDR1 KGHSH and CDR2 LQKENI. The V gene lost 4 bases and the J gene lost 8 bases, with 20 bases spanning the gap. This CDR3 reads CASSRDNRYRQEKLFF. The CDR3 nucleotides are TGTGCCAGCTCACGGGACAACCGGTATCGGCAAGAAAAACTGTTTTTT. Based on the CDR3 plus reference TRBV18 and TRBJ1-4, the full variable domain is NAGVMQNPRHLVRRRGQEARLRCSPMKGHSHVYWYRQLPEEGLKFMVYLQKENIIDESGMPKERFSAEFPKEGPSILRIQQVVRGDSAAYFCASSRDNRYRQEKLFFGSGTQLSVL.

The J gene is TRBJ2-2, the V gene TRBV15; the D is unclear. CDR1 and CDR2 from the germline V gene are LNHNV and YYDKDF (reference sequence). This CDR3 has 15 amino acids. V was trimmed by 1 base and J by 1 base, leaving 7 bases between them. The CDR3 spells CATSRGHMNTGELFF. DNA of the CDR3: TGTGCCACCAGCAGAGGGCACATGAACACCGGGGAGCTGTTTTTT.

The chain joins TRBV5-1 to TRBJ2-3; 11 nucleotides align to TRBD2. There are 15 residues in the CDR3. J was trimmed by 0 bases and V by 8 bases; bases with no gene match: 5. Germline V CDR1 and CDR2: SGHRS, YFSETQ. The CDR3 spells CASTRLAGSTDTQYF. CDR3 DNA sequence: TGCGCCAGTACCCGACTAGCGGGGAGCACAGATACGCAGTATTTT.

In this sample, this clone turned up a few times. The genes are TRBV6-5 and TRBJ1-2; D gene unclear. The germline V and J ends were trimmed by 7 bases and 0 bases, with 12 bases remaining between them. This CDR3 comprises 14 residues. Looked up from germline, CDR1 is MNHEY and CDR2 is SVGAGI. CDR3 region: CASKVSTANYGYTF. The CDR3 nucleotides are TGTGCCAGCAAGGTATCCACCGCTAACTATGGCTACACCTTC.

V usage is TRBV2 and J usage is TRBJ2-5; no reliable D call. This CDR3 spans 15 amino acids. Germline V gene lookup returns CDR1 SNHLY and CDR2 FYNNEI. V was cut by 1 base and J by 3 bases, with 12 bases left in between. The CDR3 protein is CASSEVNGPKETQYF. The CDR3 DNA reads as TGTGCCAGCAGTGAAGTAAATGGCCCCAAAGAGACCCAGTACTTC.

The gene calls are TRBV5-8 and TRBJ1-5, with D perhaps matching TRBD1 (5 bases). In germline, CDR1 is SGHTS, CDR2 YDEGEE. This CDR3 spans 16 amino acids. V lost 4 bases and J lost 0, with 14 bases in between. This chain's CDR3 is CASSGWGLYSNQPQHF. CDR3 in DNA: TGTGCCAGCAGCGGTTGGGGCCTTTATAGCAATCAGCCCCAGCATTTT.